The 16 T cell receptor beta chains listed next were all sequenced from one sample in a study of T-cell memory formation after mild COVID-19. Each CDR3 protein gets one entry after TCRdb re-called the 5' RACE reads with MiXCR. The sample has some 250,000 distinct CDR3 sequences, approximately 18% seen once. The sequenced sample consisted of PBMCs or a T cell subset sorted from them (not recorded which). The source of these receptors is a man younger than 30 who had mild COVID-19 (a few samples of this study predate the infection). Cell type and time point are not known.

Many counts were recorded for this clonotype. The rearrangement uses TRBV9 and TRBJ2-3; perhaps D is TRBD1 or TRBD2 (6 bases each). V was shortened by 4 bases and J by 2 bases, with 23 bases between the two germline ends. Germline values: CDR1 SGDLS, CDR2 YYNGEE. There are 18 residues in the CDR3. CDR3 sequence: CASSPRRGAAYFTDTQYF. The CDR3 DNA is TGTGCCAGCAGCCCACGGAGGGGGGCAGCGTACTTCACAGATACGCAGTATTTT.

This clonotype was seen ten or more times. This chain uses TRBV5-6 with TRBJ2-3; no reliable D call. Trimming pared 0 bases from V and 0 bases from J, leaving 5 bases between. Germline CDR1 reads SGHDT; CDR2 reads YYEEEE. CDR3 length: 14 amino acids. Here the CDR3 DNA reads TGTGCCAGCAGCTTGGGACGCAGCACAGATACGCAGTATTTT. Its translation: CASSLGRSTDTQYF.

This clonotype was seen more than once but under ten times. The chain carries TRBV30 and TRBJ2-1; TRBD2 agrees at 7 bases. Germline lookup yields CDR1 GTSNPN and CDR2 SVGIG (reference sequence). Losses at the gene ends were 2 bases for V and 6 bases for J; bases not matched to a gene: 7. The length of the CDR3 is 14 residues. CDR3 in DNA: TGTGCCTGGAGTCCGGGACTACCTCTCAATGAGCAGTTCTTC. As protein: CAWSPGLPLNEQFF.

The chain couples TRBV5-1 to TRBJ2-2, with D tentatively TRBD1 or TRBD2 (6 bases each). Per the germline V gene, CDR1 is SGHRS and CDR2 is YFSETQ. CDR3 length: 16 residues. The V gene lost 1 base and the J gene lost 4 bases, with 14 bases spanning the gap. CDR3 residues: CASSLSWGAVTGELFF. The CDR3 coding sequence is TGCGCCAGCAGCTTGAGTTGGGGGGCAGTCACCGGGGAGCTGTTTTTT.

There are many counts of this clonotype. V usage is TRBV28 and J usage is TRBJ2-3; TRBD2 might be the D (5 bases). The CDR3 has 12 amino acids. The germline V and J ends were trimmed by 3 bases and 4 bases, with 5 bases remaining between them. Germline CDR1 and CDR2: MDHEN and SYDVKM. The CDR3 protein is CASSLRADTQYF. CDR3 DNA sequence: TGTGCCAGCAGTTTGCGGGCAGATACGCAGTATTTT.

The CDR3 is CASSPGTVYEQYV. Here the CDR3 DNA reads TGTGCCAGCTCACCTGGGACAGTCTACGAGCAGTACGTC. V and J are TRBV18 and TRBJ2-7; 7 bases are shared with TRBD1. The length of the CDR3 is 13 residues. V lost 3 bases to trimming and J lost 3 bases; unmatched junction nucleotides: 2. Germline CDR1 and CDR2: KGHSH and LQKENI.

This chain joins TRBV7-3 and TRBJ2-2; the D gene could be TRBD1 or TRBD2 (5 bases each). Germline V CDR1 and CDR2: SGHTA, FQGTGA. V gave up 1 base and J gave up 6 bases, with 15 bases separating them. The CDR3 consists of 16 residues. CDR3 bases: TGTGCCAGCAGCTTAAGGGGGTTCGAAGGGTCCGGGGAGCTGTTTTTT. It codes for CASSLRGFEGSGELFF. Looking up the rest from reference TRBV7-3 and TRBJ2-2 gives the full variable domain: GAGVSQTPSNKVTEKGKYVELRCDPISGHTALYWYRQSLGQGPEFLIYFQGTGAADDSGLPNDRFFAVRPEGSVSTLKIQRTERGDSAVYLCASSLRGFEGSGELFFGEGSRLTVL.

This clonotype was seen a few times. V usage is TRBV5-1 and J usage is TRBJ2-7, with D possibly being TRBD1 or TRBD2 (5 bases each). The V end was cut by 2 bases, the J end by 5 bases, with 14 bases between. Germline V gene sequence: CDR1 SGHRS, CDR2 YFSETQ. This CDR3 region has 14 residues. The CDR3 loop reads CASSFSGTSDEQYF. The CDR3 DNA follows: TGCGCCAGCAGCTTCTCCGGGACCTCGGACGAGCAGTACTTC.

The chain recombines TRBV5-1 with TRBJ1-1; D perhaps matches TRBD1 (5 bases). Germline lookup yields CDR1 SGHRS and CDR2 YFSETQ. The CDR3 length is 14 residues. V lost 2 bases and J 3 bases, leaving 11 bases between the germline ends. CDR3 sequence reads: CASSFGAQDTEAFF. The CDR3 coding sequence is TGCGCCAGCAGCTTCGGGGCGCAGGACACTGAAGCTTTCTTT.

A few counts support this clonotype. This chain uses TRBV20-1 with TRBJ2-5; TRBD2 aligns across 7 bases. Germline V gives CDR1 DFQATT, CDR2 SNEGSKA (reference sequence). V lost 3 bases to trimming and J lost 4 bases; unmatched junction nucleotides: 20. The CDR3 is made up of 18 amino acids. The CDR3 protein is CSARRPPAGTARVETQYF. CDR3 sequence (DNA): TGCAGTGCTAGGAGGCCACCAGCGGGGACCGCCCGGGTAGAGACCCAGTACTTC.

CDR3 amino acids: CSAPTGFGQPQHF. DNA of the CDR3: TGCAGTGCTCCTACGGGGTTCGGGCAGCCCCAGCATTTT. This rearrangement joins TRBV20-1 to TRBJ1-5; D gene uncertain. V was shortened by 5 bases and J by 7 bases, with 15 bases between the two germline ends. The CDR3 is made up of 13 amino acids. Germline V gene sequence: CDR1 DFQATT, CDR2 SNEGSKA (reference sequence).

V gene TRBV9 combines with J gene TRBJ1-2, with D maybe TRBD1 (6 bases). Germline V gene lookup returns CDR1 SGDLS and CDR2 YYNGEE. This CDR3 has 16 residues. The ends were cut back, 3 bases at V and 1 base at J, with 16 bases in the middle. In DNA form, the CDR3 reads TGTGCCAGCAGCGGGGAAACCACAGGGTTTAACTATGGCTACACCTTC. Its protein product is CASSGETTGFNYGYTF.

The CDR3 bases are TGTGCCAGCAGCCGACGACAGGGCTTAGGTACAGATACGCAGTATTTT. As protein: CASSRRQGLGTDTQYF. This rearrangement joins TRBV7-2 to TRBJ2-3, with 7 bases fitting TRBD1. V shed 5 bases, J shed 3 bases, and the junction held 11 bases outside the gene matches. The CDR3 contains 16 residues. The germline V gene encodes CDR1 SGHTA and CDR2 FQGNSA.

V and J are TRBV5-1 and TRBJ1-1; D unresolved. V lost 0 bases to trimming and J lost 2 bases, with 11 bases between them. The CDR3 is made up of 15 amino acids. Per the germline V gene, CDR1 is SGHRS and CDR2 is YFSETQ. As DNA, the CDR3 is TGCGCCAGCAGCTTGGCCGGCCACAGCAACACTGAAGCTTTCTTT. This translates into CASSLAGHSNTEAFF.

The sample holds many counts of this clonotype. The V call is TRBV6-5, the J call TRBJ2-7; D is undetermined. The CDR3 sequence is 13 residues long. Trimming shortened V by 2 bases and J by 1 base, and 6 bases separated the two germline ends. Germline V gene lookup returns CDR1 MNHEY and CDR2 SVGAGI. This CDR3 reads CASSYRVSYEQYF. CDR3 coding DNA: TGTGCCAGCAGTTACAGGGTTTCCTACGAGCAGTACTTC.

V gene TRBV6-2 or TRBV6-3 combines with J gene TRBJ1-1; D uncertain. V lost 6 bases and J 11 bases, leaving 19 bases between the germline ends. Per germline, CDR1 MNHEY and CDR2 SVGEGT. This CDR3 contains 13 residues. Here the CDR3 reads CASRNGEEREAFF. CDR3 DNA sequence: TGTGCCAGCAGAAACGGGGAGGAACGGGAGGCTTTCTTT.